These T cell receptor beta chains were read from a single sample in a study of technical replicates of blood from a handful of donors. Clones were read by immunoSEQ multiplex PCR, and TCRdb kept only the in-frame ones, dropping some. This sample yields about 81,000 clones, of which 95% to 97% are seen a single time; 0.2% belongs to the top ten. The specimen was T cells isolated from PBMCs. Receptor source: a human donor in good health. Both conserved end residues are part of each CDR3. Fields, in order: J gene, D gene, clone size, V gene, CDR3 DNA, CDR3 protein. The D gene is left open where the match is weak. Clone size is given for some rows only: seen once, a few or many times, or a class if the clone is expanded.

>TRBJ1-1|NA|NA|TRBV5-8
TGTGCCAGCAGCTTTCCCCCAGGGCGTGCTTTCTTT
CASSFPPGRAFF
>TRBJ2-3|TRBD2|NA|TRBV5-6
TGTGCCAGCAACAGATTAGCGGGGATCACAGATACGCAGTATTTT
CASNRLAGITDTQYF
>TRBJ2-1|TRBD2|NA|TRBV9
TGTGCCAGCAGCGTAGGTAGCGGGGGGGCGGGCGGCGAGCAGTTCTTC
CASSVGSGGAGGEQFF
>TRBJ2-2|TRBD1|NA|TRBV11-3
TGTGCCAGCACTCTAGATAAGGGGGCCATCGCGAACACCGGGGAGCTGTTTTTT
CASTLDKGAIANTGELFF
>TRBJ1-3|NA|NA|TRBV28
TGTGCCAGCAGTTTGTCCTCCAGGACTGGAAACACCATATATTTT
CASSLSSRTGNTIYF
>TRBJ2-7|TRBD2|NA|TRBV28
TGTGCCAGCAGCGTCGGGACTAGCGGGGGGGCCTACGAGCAGTACTTC
CASSVGTSGGAYEQYF
>TRBJ2-3|TRBD2|NA|TRBV20-1
TGCAGTGCTGGGGGGGTGGATACGCAGTATTTT
CSAGGVDTQYF
>TRBJ2-5|TRBD1|NA|TRBV18
TGTGCCAGCTCACCAGGGACAGGTCAAGAGACCCAGTACTTC
CASSPGTGQETQYF
>TRBJ1-3|TRBD1|NA|TRBV7-2
TGTGCCAGCAGATGGACAGGAAAAACCTCTGGAAACACCATATATTTT
CASRWTGKTSGNTIYF
>TRBJ2-7|NA|NA|TRBV5-1
TGCGCCAGCAGCAGACAGGAAAGCTCCTACGAGCAGTACTTC
CASSRQESSYEQYF
>TRBJ2-3|NA|NA|TRBV9
TGTGCCAGCAGCCCACAACCCCCCGGGTTTAGCACAGATACGCAGTATTTT
CASSPQPPGFSTDTQYF
>TRBJ1-5|TRBD1|NA|TRBV5-1
TGCGCCAGCAGCGACGGGACAGGGAGCAATCAGCCCCAGCATTTT
CASSDGTGSNQPQHF
>TRBJ2-2|NA|NA|TRBV5-4
TGTGCCAGCACCGAGAGGCTAGCGAGGAACACCGGGGAGCTGTTTTTT
CASTERLARNTGELFF
>TRBJ2-3|TRBD2|NA|TRBV2
TGTGCCAGCTCGTGGCTAGCGGTCACAGATACGCAGTATTTT
CASSWLAVTDTQYF
>TRBJ2-7|NA|NA|TRBV27
TGTGCCAGCAGTTTTATATCGTACGAGCAGTACTTC
CASSFISYEQYF
>TRBJ2-1|TRBD2|NA|TRBV2
TGTGCCAGCAGTGACGGACTAGCGGGTATCAATGAGCAGTTCTTC
CASSDGLAGINEQFF
>TRBJ1-5|NA|NA|TRBV10-3
TGTGCCATCAGTGATGGGCTACAGGCGGCCAATCAGCCCCAGCATTTT
CAISDGLQAANQPQHF
>TRBJ1-2|NA|NA|TRBV4-2
TGTGCCAGCAGCCAAGGCAGGGGTAGCTATGGCTACACCTTC
CASSQGRGSYGYTF
>TRBJ2-1|TRBD2|NA|TRBV6-5
TGTGCCAGCAGTTACTCGGCTAGCGGGGAAAGCCTCTTC
CASSYSASGESLF
>TRBJ2-7|TRBD2|once|TRBV9
TGTGCCAGCAGCGCCCCGGGACTAGCGGGACTCGGCAACCACGAGCAGTACTTC
CASSAPGLAGLGNHEQYF
>TRBJ2-7|NA|once|TRBV5-8
TGTGCCAGCAGCTCTCCTTCGACTAGTAACGAGCAGTACTTC
CASSSPSTSNEQYF
>TRBJ1-3|NA|NA|TRBV28
TGTGCCAGCAGTAAACTGGGAGACACCATATATTTT
CASSKLGDTIYF
>TRBJ1-2|NA|NA|TRBV30
TGTGCCTCACTTACAGGAAACTATGGCTACACCTTC
CASLTGNYGYTF
>TRBJ1-6|NA|NA|TRBV7-6
TGTGCCAGCAGCATAGGTGGAGTTAACTCCTATAATTCACCCCTCCACTTT
CASSIGGVNSYNSPLHF
>TRBJ1-1|TRBD1|NA|TRBV10-3
TGTGCCATCAGTGAGTCGACAGGGGAGAACACTGAAGCTTTCTTT
CAISESTGENTEAFF
>TRBJ1-3|NA|NA|TRBV7-9
TGTGCCAGCAGCTTAGAACTCTCTGGAAACACCATATATTTT
CASSLELSGNTIYF
>TRBJ2-4|TRBD1|NA|TRBV10-3
TGTGCCATCAGTGAGGGGGGGGACAGGGGGCGAACGAAAAACATTCAGTACTTC
CAISEGGDRGRTKNIQYF
>TRBJ1-4|TRBD1|once|TRBV10-1
TGCGCCAGCAGTGACTCGGACAGGGGAGGAGAAAAACTGTTTTTT
CASSDSDRGGEKLFF
>TRBJ2-7|TRBD1|NA|TRBV6-5
TGTGCCAGCAGTCTTCCGGGACAGGGGGCATCCGAGCAGTACTTC
CASSLPGQGASEQYF
>TRBJ1-1|NA|NA|TRBV6-5
TGTGCCAGCAGTTCCTATAGTCCGTCTAGTGTTACTGAAGCTTTCTTT
CASSSYSPSSVTEAFF
>TRBJ2-3|TRBD1|NA|TRBV5-1
TGCGCCAGCAGCTTGGAACAGGGGGGCACAGATACGCAGTATTTT
CASSLEQGGTDTQYF
>TRBJ2-7|TRBD1|NA|TRBV6-1
TGTGCCAGCAGTTCGGGACAGGGGGGGGAGCAGTACTTC
CASSSGQGGEQYF
>TRBJ2-2|NA|once|TRBV29-1
TGCAGCGTTGAATGGGGGGACACCGGGGAGCTGTTTTTT
CSVEWGDTGELFF
>TRBJ2-3|NA|once|TRBV30
TGTGCCTGGAGTGTACAGGCAGATACGCAGTATTTT
CAWSVQADTQYF
>TRBJ2-1|NA|NA|TRBV6-1
TGTGCCAGCAGTGAAGCCAGGTTTACTTACAATGAGCAGTTCTTC
CASSEARFTYNEQFF
>TRBJ2-7|TRBD1|NA|TRBV5-4
TGTGCCAGCAGCTTAAGGGACAGGGATGAGCAGTACTTC
CASSLRDRDEQYF
>TRBJ1-5|NA|NA|TRBV4-1
TGCGCCAGCAGCCAAGACCTGGGGGGACAGCCCCAGCATTTT
CASSQDLGGQPQHF
>TRBJ1-1|NA|NA|TRBV7-8
TGTGCCAGCAGCTTAGACTGGAGTAACACTGAAGCTTTCTTT
CASSLDWSNTEAFF
>TRBJ1-4|NA|NA|TRBV25-1
TGTGCCAGCAGTGACGAATGGGAGGGAATAGATGAAAAACTGTTTTTT
CASSDEWEGIDEKLFF
>TRBJ1-1|TRBD1|NA|TRBV30
TGTGCCTGGAGTGTAGTAACAGGGGGCACTGAAGCTTTCTTT
CAWSVVTGGTEAFF
>TRBJ2-5|NA|NA|TRBV10-1
TGCGCCAGCGGGCTGGACAGCGGAGAGGGGGAGACCCAGTACTTC
CASGLDSGEGETQYF
>TRBJ2-7|TRBD1|NA|TRBV10-3
TGTGCCATCAGTGAATTCGGGACAGGGAACGAGCAGTACTTC
CAISEFGTGNEQYF
>TRBJ1-1|NA|NA|TRBV11-3
TGTGCCAGCAGCTCGGACACACCGAACACTGAAGCTTTCTTT
CASSSDTPNTEAFF
>TRBJ2-7|TRBD1|NA|TRBV11-2
TGTGCCAGCAGCAACAGAAGACAGGGCTTGTTCTCCGAGCAGTACTTC
CASSNRRQGLFSEQYF
>TRBJ1-1|NA|NA|TRBV6-5
TGTGCCAGCAGTTACTCGCGGAGCACTGAAGCTTTCTTT
CASSYSRSTEAFF
>TRBJ2-2|NA|NA|TRBV6-5
TGTGCCAGCAGTTACGGGACTTCGACCGGGGAGCTGTTTTTT
CASSYGTSTGELFF
>TRBJ2-2|NA|NA|TRBV6-6
TGTGCCAGCAGTTACGCGCGCAACACCGGGGAGCTGTTTTTT
CASSYARNTGELFF
>TRBJ2-3|TRBD2|NA|TRBV29-1
TGCAGCGTTGTTCCGAGCGGGAAAAGCGATACGCAGTATTTT
CSVVPSGKSDTQYF
>TRBJ1-6|NA|NA|TRBV2
TGTGCCAGCAGTGATACAGGGTACAATTCACCCCTCCACTTT
CASSDTGYNSPLHF
>TRBJ1-2|NA|NA|TRBV11-2
TGTGCCAGCAGCTTTGACGGTGGGGACTCCTATGGCTACACCTTC
CASSFDGGDSYGYTF
>TRBJ1-2|NA|NA|TRBV9
TGTGCCAGCAGCGCGCGCCCTTCGGGGAGGGGCGCCAAAACTACTTATGGCTACACCTTC
CASSARPSGRGAKTTYGYTF
>TRBJ1-1|NA|NA|TRBV25-1
TGTGCCAGCAGTGGAAGGCACAGATCTGAAGCTTTCTTT
CASSGRHRSEAFF
>TRBJ1-5|NA|NA|TRBV7-9
TGTGCCAGCAGCCCAGAGGTAGGTCAGCCCCAGCATTTT
CASSPEVGQPQHF
>TRBJ1-1|NA|NA|TRBV21-1
TGTGCCAGCAGCAAGAGGCAGCCGAACACTGAAGCTTTCTTT
CASSKRQPNTEAFF
>TRBJ2-7|NA|NA|TRBV6-6
TGTGCCAGCAGTTACTCATGGGGAGGCTCCTACGAGCAGTACTTC
CASSYSWGGSYEQYF